This T cell receptor beta chain is from a study of T cell responses to AZD1222 COVID-19 vaccine. Overall study findings and caveats: Increased Spike-specific TCR breadth and depth were observed after two AZD1222 doses.

Clones were sequenced by immunoSEQ multiplex PCR, and TCRdb holds only the in-frame ones, with some missing. The table includes 150,000 to 200,000 clones, 85% to 95% detected once. Trimming took 9 bases from V and 5 from J, leaving 20 bases between them. The CDR3 has 15 residues. The germline V gene encodes CDR1 LNHDA and CDR2 SQIVND (reference sequence). As concerns this clone: Its antigen is currently unknown.

The rearrangement uses TRBV19 and TRBJ2-1; TRBD1 might be the D (5 bases). Sequenced material: peripheral blood, taken 28 days after the second AZD1222 dose. The sequence came from an adult who received the AZD1222 COVID-19 vaccine. CDR3 bases: TGTGCCAGCGAATGGGGCTACCATCGGAACAATGAGCAGTTCTTC. This gives the protein CASEWGYHRNNEQFF. The variable domain in full, with the rest retrieved from reference TRBV19 and TRBJ2-1, is DGGITQSPKYLFRKEGQNVTLSCEQNLNHDAMYWYRQDPGQGLRLIYYSQIVNDFQKGDIAEGYSVSREKKESFPLTVTSAQKNPTAFYLCASEWGYHRNNEQFFGPGTRLTVL.